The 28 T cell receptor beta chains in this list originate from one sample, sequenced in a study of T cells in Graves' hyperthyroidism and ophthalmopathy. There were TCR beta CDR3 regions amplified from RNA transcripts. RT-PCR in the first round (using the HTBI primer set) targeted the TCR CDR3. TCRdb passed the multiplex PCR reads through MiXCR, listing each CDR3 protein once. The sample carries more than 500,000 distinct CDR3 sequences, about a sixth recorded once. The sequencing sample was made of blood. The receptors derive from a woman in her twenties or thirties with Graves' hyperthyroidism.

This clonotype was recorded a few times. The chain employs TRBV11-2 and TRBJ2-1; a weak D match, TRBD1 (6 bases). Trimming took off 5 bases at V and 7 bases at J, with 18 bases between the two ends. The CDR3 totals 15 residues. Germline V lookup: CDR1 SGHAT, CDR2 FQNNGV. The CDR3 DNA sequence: TGTGCCAGCAGCCCAAACCCAGGGGCCCGTAATGAGCAGTTCTTC. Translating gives CASSPNPGARNEQFF.

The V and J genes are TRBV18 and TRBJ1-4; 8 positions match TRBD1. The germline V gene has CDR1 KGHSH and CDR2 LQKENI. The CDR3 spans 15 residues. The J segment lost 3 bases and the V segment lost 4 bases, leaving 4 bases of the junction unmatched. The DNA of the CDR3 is TGTGCCAGCTCACGTCCGGGACAGGCTAATGAAAAACTGTTTTTT. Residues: CASSRPGQANEKLFF.

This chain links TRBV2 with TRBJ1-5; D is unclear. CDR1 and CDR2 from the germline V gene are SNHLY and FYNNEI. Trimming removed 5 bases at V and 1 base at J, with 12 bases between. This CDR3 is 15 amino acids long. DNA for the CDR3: TGTGCCAGCAGTTATCGTCCACAGAGCAATCAGCCCCAGCATTTT. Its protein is CASSYRPQSNQPQHF.

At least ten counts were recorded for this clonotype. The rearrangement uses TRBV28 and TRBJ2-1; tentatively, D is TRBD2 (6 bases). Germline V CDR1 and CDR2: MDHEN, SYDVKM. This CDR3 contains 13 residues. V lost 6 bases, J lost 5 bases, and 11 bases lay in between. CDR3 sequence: CASRTRYHNEQFF. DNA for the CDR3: TGTGCCAGCAGGACTAGGTACCACAATGAGCAGTTCTTC.

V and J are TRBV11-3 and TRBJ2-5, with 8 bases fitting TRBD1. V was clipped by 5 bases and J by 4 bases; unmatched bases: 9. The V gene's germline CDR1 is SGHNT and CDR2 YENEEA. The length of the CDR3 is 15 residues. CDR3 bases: TGTGCCAGCAGCCAGGGGGCAAGGGTTTCAGAGACCCAGTACTTC. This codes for CASSQGARVSETQYF.

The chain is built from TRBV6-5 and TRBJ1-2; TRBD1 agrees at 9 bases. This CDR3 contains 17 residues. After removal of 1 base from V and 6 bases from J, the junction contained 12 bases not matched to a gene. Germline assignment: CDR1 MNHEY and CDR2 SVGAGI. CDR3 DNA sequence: TGTGCCAGCAGTTACTTCGGAAACAGGGGGCGCCGAGATGGCTACACCTTC. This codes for CASSYFGNRGRRDGYTF.

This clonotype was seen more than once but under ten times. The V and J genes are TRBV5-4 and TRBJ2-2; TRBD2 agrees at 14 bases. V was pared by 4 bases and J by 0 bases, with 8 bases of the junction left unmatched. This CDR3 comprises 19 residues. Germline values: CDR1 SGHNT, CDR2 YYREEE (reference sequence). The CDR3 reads CASSQGLAGVLSNTGELFF. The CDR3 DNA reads TGTGCCAGCAGCCAGGGACTAGCGGGAGTACTCTCGAACACCGGGGAGCTGTTTTTT.

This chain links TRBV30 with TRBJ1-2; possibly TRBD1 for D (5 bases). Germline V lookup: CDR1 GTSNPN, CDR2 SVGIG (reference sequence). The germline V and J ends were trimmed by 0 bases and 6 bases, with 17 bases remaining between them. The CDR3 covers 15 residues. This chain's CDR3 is CAWSVSGGGRDGYTF. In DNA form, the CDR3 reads TGTGCCTGGAGTGTATCCGGGGGAGGTAGAGATGGCTACACCTTC.

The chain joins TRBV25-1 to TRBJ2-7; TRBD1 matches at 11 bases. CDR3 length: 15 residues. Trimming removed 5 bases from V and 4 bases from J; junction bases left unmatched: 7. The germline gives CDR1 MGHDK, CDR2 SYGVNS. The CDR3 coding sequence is TGTGCCAGCAGTACCATCGGGACAGGGGGGTACGAGCAGTACTTC. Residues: CASSTIGTGGYEQYF.

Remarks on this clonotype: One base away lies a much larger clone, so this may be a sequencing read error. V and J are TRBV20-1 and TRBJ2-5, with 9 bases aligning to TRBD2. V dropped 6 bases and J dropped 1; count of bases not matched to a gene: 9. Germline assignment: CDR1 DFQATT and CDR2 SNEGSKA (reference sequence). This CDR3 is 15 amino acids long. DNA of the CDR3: TGCAGTGCCTTGAGCGGGGGGCGGGCCCAAGAGACCCAGTACTTC. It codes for CSALSGGRAQETQYF.

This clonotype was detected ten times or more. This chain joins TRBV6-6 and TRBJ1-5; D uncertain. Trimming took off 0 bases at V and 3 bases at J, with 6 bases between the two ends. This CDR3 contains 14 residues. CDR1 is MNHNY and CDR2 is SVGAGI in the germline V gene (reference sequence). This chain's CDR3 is CASSYSGYNQPQHF. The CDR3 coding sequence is TGTGCCAGCAGTTACTCAGGCTACAATCAGCCCCAGCATTTT.

The CDR3 sequence is CASSPYGTGHNTEAFF. The CDR3 bases are TGTGCCAGCAGTCCGTACGGGACAGGGCATAACACTGAAGCTTTCTTT. This rearrangement joins TRBV28 to TRBJ1-1, with TRBD1 matching 9 bases. The CDR3 spans 16 residues. The V and J ends lost 5 bases and 2 bases, in that order; junction bases with no gene match: 9. The germline CDR1 and CDR2 sequences are MDHEN and SYDVKM.

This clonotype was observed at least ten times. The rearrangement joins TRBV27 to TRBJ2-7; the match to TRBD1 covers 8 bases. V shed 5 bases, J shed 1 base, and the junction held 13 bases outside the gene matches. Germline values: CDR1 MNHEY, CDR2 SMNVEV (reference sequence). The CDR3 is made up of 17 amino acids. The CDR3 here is CASSPSLGQGQSYEQYF. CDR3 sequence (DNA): TGTGCCAGCAGTCCCTCCCTTGGACAGGGCCAATCCTACGAGCAGTACTTC.

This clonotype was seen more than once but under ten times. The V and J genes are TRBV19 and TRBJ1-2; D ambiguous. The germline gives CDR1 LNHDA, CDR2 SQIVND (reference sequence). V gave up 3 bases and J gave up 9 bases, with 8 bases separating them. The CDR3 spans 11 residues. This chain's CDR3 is CASSITWRYTF. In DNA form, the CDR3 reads TGTGCCAGTAGTATTACATGGCGCTACACCTTC.

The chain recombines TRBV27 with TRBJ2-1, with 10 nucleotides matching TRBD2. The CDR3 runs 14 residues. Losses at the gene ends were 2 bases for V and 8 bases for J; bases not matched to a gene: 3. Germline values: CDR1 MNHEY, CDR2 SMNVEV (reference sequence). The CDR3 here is CASSLLAGEDEQFF. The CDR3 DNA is TGTGCCAGCAGTTTACTAGCGGGAGAAGATGAGCAGTTCTTC.

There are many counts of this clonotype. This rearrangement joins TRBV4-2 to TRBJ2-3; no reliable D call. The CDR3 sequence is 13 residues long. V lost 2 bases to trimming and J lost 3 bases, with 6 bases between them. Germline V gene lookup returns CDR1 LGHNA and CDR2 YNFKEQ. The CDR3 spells CASSQRGTDTQYF. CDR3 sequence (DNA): TGTGCCAGCAGCCAAAGAGGAACAGATACGCAGTATTTT.

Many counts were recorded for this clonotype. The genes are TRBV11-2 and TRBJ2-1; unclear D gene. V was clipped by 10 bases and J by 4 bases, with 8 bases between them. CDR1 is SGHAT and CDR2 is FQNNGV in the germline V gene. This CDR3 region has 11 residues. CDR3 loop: CATRIYNEQFF. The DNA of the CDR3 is TGTGCCACCCGAATATACAATGAGCAGTTCTTC.

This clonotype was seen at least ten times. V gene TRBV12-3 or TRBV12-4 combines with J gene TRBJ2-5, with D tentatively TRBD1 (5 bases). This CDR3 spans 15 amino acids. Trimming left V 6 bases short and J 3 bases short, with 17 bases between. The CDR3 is CASSTQGLREETQYF. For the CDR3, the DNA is TGTGCCAGCAGCACTCAGGGTCTGAGAGAAGAGACCCAGTACTTC.

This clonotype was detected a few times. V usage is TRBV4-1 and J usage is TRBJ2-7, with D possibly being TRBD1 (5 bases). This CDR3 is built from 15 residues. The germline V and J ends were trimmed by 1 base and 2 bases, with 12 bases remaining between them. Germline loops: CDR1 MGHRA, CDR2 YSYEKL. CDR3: CASSQGRTPTYEQYF. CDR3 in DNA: TGCGCCAGCAGCCAAGGAAGGACACCTACCTACGAGCAGTACTTC.

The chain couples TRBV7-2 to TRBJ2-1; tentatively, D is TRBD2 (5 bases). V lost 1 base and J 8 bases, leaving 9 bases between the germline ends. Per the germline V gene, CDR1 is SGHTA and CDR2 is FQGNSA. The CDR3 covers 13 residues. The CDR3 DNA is TGTGCCAGCAGCTTAGAACGGGAAGATGAGCAGTTCTTC. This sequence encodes CASSLEREDEQFF. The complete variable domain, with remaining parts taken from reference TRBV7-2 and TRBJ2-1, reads GAGVSQSPSNKVTEKGKDVELRCDPISGHTALYWYRQSLGQGLEFLIYFQGNSAPDKSGLPSDRFSAERTGGSVSTLTIQRTQQEDSAVYLCASSLEREDEQFFGPGTRLTVL.

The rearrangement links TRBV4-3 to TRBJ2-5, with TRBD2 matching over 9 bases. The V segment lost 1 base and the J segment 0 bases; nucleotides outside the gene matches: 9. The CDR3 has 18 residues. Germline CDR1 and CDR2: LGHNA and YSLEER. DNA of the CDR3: TGCGCCAGCAGCCAAGCCCGCTCTAGCGGGATGTACCAAGAGACCCAGTACTTC. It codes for CASSQARSSGMYQETQYF.

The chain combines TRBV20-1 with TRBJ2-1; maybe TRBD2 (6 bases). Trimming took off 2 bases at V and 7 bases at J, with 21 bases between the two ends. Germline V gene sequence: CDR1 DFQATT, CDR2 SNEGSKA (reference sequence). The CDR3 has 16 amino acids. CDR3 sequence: CSARQPLGGEKNEQFF. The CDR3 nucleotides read TGCAGTGCTAGACAACCACTAGGAGGGGAAAAAAATGAGCAGTTCTTC.

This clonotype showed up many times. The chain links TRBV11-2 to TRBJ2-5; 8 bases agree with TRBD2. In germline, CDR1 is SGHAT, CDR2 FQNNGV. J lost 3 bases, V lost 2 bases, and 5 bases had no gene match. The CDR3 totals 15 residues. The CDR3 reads CASSLRAGVEETQYF. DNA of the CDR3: TGTGCCAGCAGCTTAAGAGCGGGAGTCGAAGAGACCCAGTACTTC.

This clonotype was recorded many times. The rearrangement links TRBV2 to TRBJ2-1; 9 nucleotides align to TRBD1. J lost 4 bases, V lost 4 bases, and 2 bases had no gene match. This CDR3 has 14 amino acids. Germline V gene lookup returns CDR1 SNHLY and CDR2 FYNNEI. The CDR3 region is CASSAGQGYNEQFF. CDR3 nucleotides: TGTGCCAGCAGTGCGGGACAGGGATACAATGAGCAGTTCTTC.

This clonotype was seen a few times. CDR3 in amino acids: CASSPGTSGLPTGELFF. The DNA for the CDR3 is TGTGCCAGCAGCCCCGGGACTAGCGGCCTTCCCACCGGGGAGCTGTTTTTT. The chain combines TRBV2 with TRBJ2-2, with 11 bases matching TRBD2. Unmatched junction bases numbered 10, after V lost 6 bases and J lost 4 bases. This CDR3 comprises 17 residues. CDR1 and CDR2 (germline): SNHLY, FYNNEI.

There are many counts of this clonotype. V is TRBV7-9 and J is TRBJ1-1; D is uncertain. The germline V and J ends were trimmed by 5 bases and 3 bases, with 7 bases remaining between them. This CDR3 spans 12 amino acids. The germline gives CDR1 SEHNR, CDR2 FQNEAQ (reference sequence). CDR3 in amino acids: CASSAWDTEAFF. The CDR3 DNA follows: TGTGCCAGCAGCGCTTGGGACACTGAAGCTTTCTTT.

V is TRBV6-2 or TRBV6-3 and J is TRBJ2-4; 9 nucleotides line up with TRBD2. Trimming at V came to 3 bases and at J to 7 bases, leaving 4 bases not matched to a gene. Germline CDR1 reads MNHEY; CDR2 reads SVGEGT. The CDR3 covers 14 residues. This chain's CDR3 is CASSYSGGMNIQYF. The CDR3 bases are TGTGCCAGCAGTTATAGCGGGGGCATGAACATTCAGTACTTC.

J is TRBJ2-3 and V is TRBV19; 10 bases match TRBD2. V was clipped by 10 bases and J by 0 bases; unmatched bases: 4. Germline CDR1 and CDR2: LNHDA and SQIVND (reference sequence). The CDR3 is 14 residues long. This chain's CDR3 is CATWTSGSTDTQYF. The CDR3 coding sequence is TGTGCCACTTGGACTAGCGGTAGCACAGATACGCAGTATTTT.